This T cell receptor (beta chain) was sequenced during a study of cytomegalovirus exposure and HLA in healthy donors. Study-level information: An early data release held tens of millions of unique TCRs from HLA-typed donors.

This CDR3 has 16 amino acids. Trimming shortened V by 0 bases and J by 2 bases, and 11 bases separated the two germline ends. Germline loops: CDR1 LGHNT, CDR2 FRNRAP. The PCR ran on 60 Vbeta and 13 Jbeta primers. Only in-frame clones appear in the TCRdb table, and some are missing; sequencing was by immunoSEQ multiplex PCR. The sample has about 200,000 clones, under 85% seen once. Concerning this clone: What it binds is unknown.

General observations from the study: Rare TCR sequences dominated, though some public TCRs recurred in many donors.

What was sequenced was PBMCs. The receptor was derived from a man between 45 and 60 years old in good health and CMV-seronegative. The V gene is TRBV12-5, the J gene TRBJ2-1; D possibly corresponds to TRBD2 (6 bases). The CDR3, as DNA: TGTGCTAGTGGTTTGGTGGGAGCGGGCCCCTACAATGAGCAGTTCTTC. Translated, it gives CASGLVGAGPYNEQFF.